This TCR beta chain was profiled in a study of blood T cell repertoires in COVID-19. About the research overall: The United States, Italy and Spain provided the acute and convalescent COVID-19 samples. From T cells, B-cell-depleted T cells, or PBMCs came the material, which was cDNA or gDNA.

This clone was counted once. Original analysis: Amplification from reference gene primers served as the basis for estimated nucleated cell counts. Generated by immunoSEQ multiplex PCR, the TCRdb table keeps only in-frame clones and is missing some. V and J calls plus clone size are reproduced from that table; the DNA served to infer D and trimming. The sample includes 370,000 or so clones, 81% of them seen just once. CDR3 length: 14 amino acids. Germline assignment: CDR1 LNHDA and CDR2 SQIVND (reference sequence). The germline V and J ends were trimmed by 3 bases and 9 bases, with 15 bases remaining between them.

The sequence was collected from a human donor with acute or convalescent COVID-19. The donor label of this sample is uncertain. The sample taken for sequencing was peripheral blood. The gene calls are TRBV19 and TRBJ2-1; D possibly corresponds to TRBD2 (5 bases). The CDR3 DNA reads TGTGCCAGTAGTATTTCGAAGGACTTGGGTGAGCAGTTCTTC. Amino acid sequence: CASSISKDLGEQFF.